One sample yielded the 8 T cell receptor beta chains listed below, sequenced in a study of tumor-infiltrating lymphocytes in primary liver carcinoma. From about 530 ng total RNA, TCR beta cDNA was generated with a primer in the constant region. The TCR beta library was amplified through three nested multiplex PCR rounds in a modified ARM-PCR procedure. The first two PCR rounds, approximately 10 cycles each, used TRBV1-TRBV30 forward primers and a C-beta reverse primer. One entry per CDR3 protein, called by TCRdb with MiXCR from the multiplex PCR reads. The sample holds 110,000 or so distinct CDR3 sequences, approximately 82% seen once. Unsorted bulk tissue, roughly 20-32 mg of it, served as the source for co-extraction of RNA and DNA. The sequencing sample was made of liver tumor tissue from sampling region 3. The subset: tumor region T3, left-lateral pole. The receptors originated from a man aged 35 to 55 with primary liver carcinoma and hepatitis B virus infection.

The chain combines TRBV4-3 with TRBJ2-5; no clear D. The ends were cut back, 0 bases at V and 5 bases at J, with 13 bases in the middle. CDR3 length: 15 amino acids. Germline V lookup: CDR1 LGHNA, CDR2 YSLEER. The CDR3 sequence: CASSQDGLPSETQYF. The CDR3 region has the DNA TGCGCCAGCAGCCAAGATGGATTGCCGTCTGAGACCCAGTACTTC.

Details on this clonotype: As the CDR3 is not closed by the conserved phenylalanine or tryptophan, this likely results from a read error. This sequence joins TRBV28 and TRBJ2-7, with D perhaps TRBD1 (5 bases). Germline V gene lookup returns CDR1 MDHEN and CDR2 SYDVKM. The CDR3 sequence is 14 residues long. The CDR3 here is CVSALGIRANKQYI. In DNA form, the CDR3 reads TGTGTCAGCGCACTGGGAATCAGGGCCAACAAGCAGTACATC.

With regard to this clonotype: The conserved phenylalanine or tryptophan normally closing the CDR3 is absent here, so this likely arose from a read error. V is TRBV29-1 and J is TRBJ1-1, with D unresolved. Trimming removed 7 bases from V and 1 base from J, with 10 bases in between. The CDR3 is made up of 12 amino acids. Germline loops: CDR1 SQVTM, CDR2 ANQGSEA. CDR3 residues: CSGTSPNTEAFL. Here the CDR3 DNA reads TGCAGCGGAACAAGCCCGAACACTGAAGCTTTCTTA.

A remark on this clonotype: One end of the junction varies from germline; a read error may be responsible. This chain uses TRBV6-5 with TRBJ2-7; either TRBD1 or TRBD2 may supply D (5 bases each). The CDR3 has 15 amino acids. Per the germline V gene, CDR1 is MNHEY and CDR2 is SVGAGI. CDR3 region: CTSSYEGGGAYKQYF. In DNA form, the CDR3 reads TGTACCAGCAGTTACGAGGGTGGGGGAGCCTACAAGCAGTACTTC.

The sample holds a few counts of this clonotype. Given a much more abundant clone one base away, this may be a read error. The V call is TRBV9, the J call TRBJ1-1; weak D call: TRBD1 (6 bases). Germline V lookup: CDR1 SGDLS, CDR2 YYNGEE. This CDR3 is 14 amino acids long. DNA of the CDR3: TGTGCCAGCAGCCCTCCCACAGGGATGGGTGAAGCTCTCTTT. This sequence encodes CASSPPTGMGEALF.

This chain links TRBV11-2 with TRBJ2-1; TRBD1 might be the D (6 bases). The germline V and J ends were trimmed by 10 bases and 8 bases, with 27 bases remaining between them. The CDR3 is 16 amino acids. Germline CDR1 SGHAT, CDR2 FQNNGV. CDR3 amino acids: CAINLDRLASGDEQFF. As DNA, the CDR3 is TGTGCCATCAACTTAGATCGTTTAGCGTCAGGGGATGAGCAGTTCTTC.

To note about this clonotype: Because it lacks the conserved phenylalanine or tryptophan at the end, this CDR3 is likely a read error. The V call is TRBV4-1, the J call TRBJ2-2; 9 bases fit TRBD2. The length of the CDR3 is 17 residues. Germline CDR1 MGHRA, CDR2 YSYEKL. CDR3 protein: CANSQEPKRGAIGELFL. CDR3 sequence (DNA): TGCGCCAACAGCCAAGAGCCTAAGCGGGGGGCGATCGGGGAGCTGTTTTTA.

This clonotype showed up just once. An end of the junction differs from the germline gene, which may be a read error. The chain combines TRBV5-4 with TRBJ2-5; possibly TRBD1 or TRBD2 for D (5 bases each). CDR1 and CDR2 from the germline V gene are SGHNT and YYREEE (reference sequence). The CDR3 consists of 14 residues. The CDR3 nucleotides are TGTGCCAGCAGCTTGGCCGGGGCGCAAGGGACCCAGCACTTC. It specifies CASSLAGAQGTQHF.